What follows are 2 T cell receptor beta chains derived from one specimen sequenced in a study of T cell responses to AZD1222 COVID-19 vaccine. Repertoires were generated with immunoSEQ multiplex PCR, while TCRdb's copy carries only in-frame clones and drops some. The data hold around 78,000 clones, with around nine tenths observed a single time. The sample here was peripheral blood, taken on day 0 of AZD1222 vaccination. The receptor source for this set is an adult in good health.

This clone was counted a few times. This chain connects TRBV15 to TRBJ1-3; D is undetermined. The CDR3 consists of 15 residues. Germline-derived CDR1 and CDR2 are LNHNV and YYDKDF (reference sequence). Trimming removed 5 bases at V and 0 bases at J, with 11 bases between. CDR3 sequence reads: CATSPDPFSGNTIYF. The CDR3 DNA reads TGTGCCACCAGCCCCGACCCCTTCTCTGGAAACACCATATATTTT. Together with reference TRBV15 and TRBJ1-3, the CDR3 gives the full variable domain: DAMVIQNPRYQVTQFGKPVTLSCSQTLNHNVMYWYQQKSSQAPKLLFHYYDKDFNNEADTPDNFQSRRPNTSFCFLDIRSPGLGDTAMYLCATSPDPFSGNTIYFGEGSWLTVV.

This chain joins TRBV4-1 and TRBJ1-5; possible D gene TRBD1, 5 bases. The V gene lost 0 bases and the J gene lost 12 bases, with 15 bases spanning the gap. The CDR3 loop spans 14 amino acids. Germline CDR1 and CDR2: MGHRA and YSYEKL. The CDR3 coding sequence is TGCGCCAGCAGCCAAGATGTGACGGACAATCACCAGCATTTT. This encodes CASSQDVTDNHQHF.